Following are 32 T cell receptor beta chains from one sample sequenced in a study of T cells in women clearing cervical HPV infection. The protocol was immunoSEQ multiplex PCR, while the TCRdb copy is restricted to in-frame clones and leaves out a portion. This listing includes 25,000 to 35,000 clones. The sequencing input was blood buffy coat. The receptors derive from a woman between 18 and 70 years old with a cervical HPV16 infection that either progressed to CIN3+ or cleared (not recorded which).

With regard to this clone: The observed sequence ends 3 residues before the CDR3 terminus, with the missing tail filled in from the germline J gene. The chain combines TRBV11-2 with TRBJ1-2, with 7 positions matching TRBD1. The V gene end was trimmed by 4 bases and the J gene end by 5 bases; junction bases not matched to a gene: 7. The length of the CDR3 is 14 residues. The germline gives CDR1 SGHAT, CDR2 FQNNGV. CDR3 protein: CASSSPGGKYGYTF. The sequenced part of the CDR3 DNA is TGTGCCAGCAGCTCCCCAGGGGGAAAATATGGC.

With regard to this clone: Sequencing ends 3 residues short of the CDR3 end; the germline J gene provides the rest. The chain joins TRBV28 to TRBJ1-2; D not certain. The CDR3 covers 14 residues. Germline V gene data show CDR1 as MDHEN and CDR2 as SYDVKM. With 2 bases removed from V and 3 bases from J, the gap between germline ends came to 10 bases. The CDR3 sequence: CASSLRSQDYGYTF. The CDR3 bases that were read are TGTGCCAGCAGTTTAAGGAGTCAGGACTATGGC.

For this clone: The read falls 3 residues short of the CDR3 end, and the missing part is taken from the germline J gene. The chain couples TRBV20-1 to TRBJ1-2; 7 nucleotides match TRBD1. CDR3 length: 15 residues. Trimming removed 3 bases from V and 6 bases from J; junction bases left unmatched: 13. Germline V gene lookup returns CDR1 DFQATT and CDR2 SNEGSKA (reference sequence). CDR3: CSASRGRGQLNGYTF. The DNA read from the CDR3 is TGCAGTGCTAGCCGGGGTAGGGGGCAACTTAATGGC.

Remarks on this clone: The CDR3 extends 3 residues past the end of the read, so its final part is completed from the germline J gene. The chain has TRBV20-1 and TRBJ2-2; TRBD1 matches at 10 bases. V dropped 3 bases and J dropped 0; count of bases not matched to a gene: 4. The CDR3 consists of 16 residues. Germline V gene lookup returns CDR1 DFQATT and CDR2 SNEGSKA (reference sequence). CDR3 DNA (partial): TGCAGTGCTAGTCGACAGGGGGCTGCGAACACCGGGGAG. This translates into CSASRQGAANTGE. The CDR3 in its entirety is CSASRQGAANTGELFF.

Of note for this clone: The read finishes 3 residues shy of the CDR3 end, and the germline J gene is used to complete it. The chain joins TRBV19 to TRBJ2-7, with a possible D match to TRBD1 (6 bases). The CDR3 is made up of 19 amino acids. V lost 1 base, J lost 0 bases, and 22 bases lay in between. CDR1 and CDR2 (germline): LNHDA, SQIVND (reference sequence). CDR3: CASSIVPGVRIKSSYEQYF. The sequenced CDR3 bases are TGTGCCAGTAGTATAGTGCCAGGGGTGCGAATCAAAAGCTCCTACGAG.

Comment on this clone: From the germline J gene comes the end of the CDR3, since the read stops 3 residues before it. The chain links TRBV6-1 to TRBJ2-6; perhaps TRBD1 as D (6 bases). The CDR3 covers 18 residues. CDR1 is MNHNS, CDR2 SASEGT, per germline. The V gene lost 2 bases and the J gene lost 0 bases, with 14 bases spanning the gap. CDR3 DNA, as far as it was read: TGTGCCAGCAGTGAATTCTCGCAGGGGAACTCTGGGGCCAACGTC. Protein sequence: CASSEFSQGNSGANV. The full CDR3 is CASSEFSQGNSGANVLTF.

As concerns this clone: The read ends 3 residues shy of where the CDR3 ends; the end is completed using the germline J gene. This chain joins TRBV11-3 and TRBJ2-5, with D perhaps TRBD2 (6 bases). The length of the CDR3 is 13 residues. Trimming took off 5 bases at V and 4 bases at J, with 11 bases between the two ends. Germline CDR1 is SGHNT and CDR2 is YENEEA. The sequenced part of the CDR3 DNA is TGTGCCAGCAGCCCGCGGGACTCAGAGACC. Its translation is CASSPRDSET. The full-length CDR3 reads as CASSPRDSETQYF.

Incomplete CDR3 DNA: TGCAGTGCTAGACAGGGGGAGGGTGCTGGC. Its protein product is CSARQGEGAG. The full CDR3 protein is CSARQGEGAGYTF. The chain carries TRBV20-1 and TRBJ1-2; 7 nucleotides align to TRBD1. The observed sequence ends 3 residues before the CDR3 terminus, with the missing tail filled in from the germline J gene. CDR1 is DFQATT, CDR2 SNEGSKA, per germline (reference sequence). The junction had 7 bases not matched to a gene; V was cut back by 2 bases and J by 7 bases. The length of the CDR3 is 13 residues.

Worth noting for this clone: Read coverage stops 3 residues before the CDR3 terminus; the germline J gene supplies the remainder. The chain links TRBV9 to TRBJ2-5; TRBD2 matches 11 bases. The CDR3 extends over 15 amino acids. Germline CDR1 SGDLS, CDR2 YYNGEE. After removal of 5 bases from V and 5 bases from J, the junction contained 8 bases not matched to a gene. The sequenced part of the CDR3 DNA is TGTGCCAGCAGTTCCGGGACTAGCGGCATGGAGACC. It is translated as CASSSGTSGMET. The full CDR3 sequence reads CASSSGTSGMETQYF.

With respect to this clone: The read finishes 3 residues shy of the CDR3 end, and the germline J gene is used to complete it. The J gene is TRBJ2-2, the V gene TRBV18; 9 bases agree with TRBD1. Per the germline V gene, CDR1 is KGHSH and CDR2 is LQKENI. With V trimmed by 4 bases and J by 4 bases, 4 bases remained unmatched. This CDR3 spans 15 amino acids. The CDR3 region is CASSLGQGTTGELFF. Incomplete CDR3 DNA: TGTGCCAGCTCACTAGGACAGGGGACCACCGGGGAG. Together with reference TRBV18 and TRBJ2-2, the CDR3 gives the full variable domain: NAGVMQNPRHLVRRRGQEARLRCSPMKGHSHVYWYRQLPEEGLKFMVYLQKENIIDESGMPKERFSAEFPKEGPSILRIQQVVRGDSAAYFCASSLGQGTTGELFFGEGSRLTVL.

With regard to this clone: The read finishes 3 residues shy of the CDR3 end, and the germline J gene is used to complete it. The chain is built from TRBV12-5 and TRBJ1-3; D ambiguous. Trimming removed 4 bases from V and 0 bases from J, with 13 bases in between. CDR3 length equals 16 residues. CDR1 and CDR2 from the germline V gene are LGHNT and FRNRAP. The CDR3 DNA, read in part, is TGTGCTAGTGGTTCCCCCCCAGGTAGCTCTGGAAACACC. It encodes CASGSPPGSSGNT. From start to end, the CDR3 is CASGSPPGSSGNTIYF.

Concerning this clone itself: The read falls 3 residues short of the CDR3 end, and the missing part is taken from the germline J gene. The genes are TRBV12-3 or TRBV12-4 and TRBJ2-6, with D maybe TRBD1 (5 bases). This CDR3 is 17 amino acids long. V was clipped by 6 bases and J by 2 bases, with 17 bases between them. CDR3 DNA, as far as it was read: TGTGCCAGCAGCCCAGGGTGGAGTTCCGCTGGGGCCAACGTC. It codes for CASSPGWSSAGANV. In full, the CDR3 reads CASSPGWSSAGANVLTF.

For this clone: The read finishes 3 residues shy of the CDR3 end, and the germline J gene is used to complete it. The chain links TRBV5-5 to TRBJ1-5; possibly TRBD1 for D (6 bases). This CDR3 is 14 amino acids long. CDR1 is SGHKS and CDR2 is YYEKEE in the germline V gene (reference sequence). The germline V and J ends were trimmed by 5 bases and 0 bases, with 9 bases remaining between them. The sequenced part of the CDR3 DNA is TGTGCCAGCAGACCGGACAGTAGCAATCAGCCC. Its translation: CASRPDSSNQP. The CDR3 reads in full as CASRPDSSNQPQHF.

The CDR3 region is CASSDPDRGPYEQYF. The sequenced part of the CDR3 DNA is TGCGCCAGCAGCGATCCGGACAGGGGGCCCTACGAG. J is TRBJ2-7 and V is TRBV5-1; 11 nucleotides line up with TRBD1. The read terminates 3 residues before the CDR3 end, so the remaining end is supplied by the germline J gene. CDR3 length: 15 residues. Germline V lookup: CDR1 SGHRS, CDR2 YFSETQ. The V gene end was trimmed by 4 bases and the J gene end by 2 bases; junction bases not matched to a gene: 5. Full variable domain (remainder filled in from reference TRBV5-1 and TRBJ2-7): KAGVTQTPRYLIKTRGQQVTLSCSPISGHRSVSWYQQTPGQGLQFLFEYFSETQRNKGNFPGRFSGRQFSNSRSEMNVSTLELGDSALYLCASSDPDRGPYEQYFGPGTRLTVT.

The CDR3 loop is CASSPTGLYEQYF. CDR3 DNA, as far as it was read: TGTGCCAGCAGTCCTACAGGGCTCTACGAG. The genes are TRBV6-2 or TRBV6-3 and TRBJ2-7; D may be TRBD1 (6 bases). The read is 3 residues too short to cover the CDR3 end, so that end is filled in from the germline J gene. The CDR3 runs to 13 residues. CDR1 MNHEY and CDR2 SVGEGT come from the germline V gene. Trimming removed 5 bases at V and 3 bases at J, with 11 bases between.

Regarding this clone: The missing CDR3 end, 3 residues past where the read stops, is filled in from the germline J gene. The chain joins TRBV20-1 to TRBJ1-1; TRBD1 matches 7 bases. With 6 bases clipped from V and 1 base from J, the junction kept 5 bases outside the gene matches. The CDR3 is made up of 13 amino acids. Germline lookup yields CDR1 DFQATT and CDR2 SNEGSKA (reference sequence). The CDR3 loop is CSATRTGNTEAFF. CDR3 bases read: TGCAGTGCGACCCGGACAGGGAACACTGAA.

A remark on this clone: Sequencing ends 3 residues short of the CDR3 end; the germline J gene provides the rest. This chain links TRBV20-1 with TRBJ2-3, with 8 bases identical to TRBD2. CDR1 is DFQATT, CDR2 SNEGSKA, per germline (reference sequence). This CDR3 comprises 13 residues. V was pared by 6 bases and J by 2 bases, with 4 bases of the junction left unmatched. Incomplete CDR3 DNA: TGCAGTGCGCGGGGGGAAGCCACAGATACG. This sequence encodes CSARGEATDT. The full CDR3 is CSARGEATDTQYF.

Partial CDR3 DNA: TGTGCCAGCCCGAAGGGGACTAGCGGGGGAAGCTCCTACGAG. Translating it yields CASPKGTSGGSSYE. The entire CDR3 reads CASPKGTSGGSSYEQYF. The J gene is TRBJ2-7, the V gene TRBV12-3 or TRBV12-4, with 14 nucleotides matching TRBD2. Read coverage stops 3 residues before the CDR3 terminus; the germline J gene supplies the remainder. With 8 bases clipped from V and 0 bases from J, the junction kept 9 bases outside the gene matches. The CDR3 totals 17 residues.

With regard to this clone: The CDR3 is cut off 3 residues early in the read; its end comes from the germline J gene. The V gene is TRBV6-2 or TRBV6-3, the J gene TRBJ1-5; 8 bases align to TRBD1. Per germline, CDR1 MNHEY and CDR2 SVGEGT. V shed 6 bases, J shed 0 bases, and the junction held 7 bases outside the gene matches. The CDR3 runs 16 residues. Here the CDR3 reads CASRPDRGHSNQPQHF. CDR3 bases read: TGTGCCAGCAGGCCCGACAGGGGCCATAGCAATCAGCCC.

Worth noting for this clone: With the read ending 3 residues before the CDR3 end, the germline J gene is used to fill in that end. The genes are TRBV15 and TRBJ1-5; 11 bases match TRBD1. V shed 8 bases and J 7 bases; nucleotides not matched to a gene: 4. Germline CDR1 and CDR2: LNHNV and YYDKDF (reference sequence). The CDR3 spans 13 residues. Incomplete CDR3 DNA: TGTGCCACCGCAGGGACAGGGGGGCAGCCC. It is translated as CATAGTGGQP. The entire CDR3 protein is CATAGTGGQPQHF.

A word on this clone: The read finishes 3 residues shy of the CDR3 end, and the germline J gene is used to complete it. The chain employs TRBV19 and TRBJ2-6; tentatively, D is TRBD1 (5 bases). The CDR3 length is 15 residues. V dropped 3 bases and J dropped 2 bases, with 8 bases sitting between them. Germline V lookup: CDR1 LNHDA, CDR2 SQIVND (reference sequence). The CDR3 protein is CASSIGQAGANVLTF. The sequenced part of the CDR3 DNA is TGTGCCAGTAGTATTGGACAAGCTGGGGCCAACGTC.

To note about this clone: The read halts 3 residues ahead of the CDR3 end, with the missing end drawn from the germline J gene. The chain carries TRBV2 and TRBJ2-6; 9 nucleotides agree with TRBD1. Per the germline V gene, CDR1 is SNHLY and CDR2 is FYNNEI. This CDR3 has 17 amino acids. V shed 7 bases and J 0 bases; nucleotides not matched to a gene: 7. CDR3 protein: CASKRTGALSGANVLTF. Partial CDR3 DNA: TGTGCCAGCAAACGGACAGGGGCCCTCTCTGGGGCCAACGTC.

Regarding this clone: The sequenced fragment ends 3 residues before the CDR3 boundary, so the rest is inferred from the germline J gene. The chain employs TRBV7-7 and TRBJ2-1; 8 nucleotides line up with TRBD2. Germline CDR1 reads SSHAT; CDR2 reads FNYEAQ (reference sequence). The J segment lost 1 base and the V segment lost 1 base, leaving 3 bases of the junction unmatched. There are 16 residues in the CDR3. The covered CDR3 bases are TGTGCCAGCAGCTTAGTTAGCGGGGCATCCTACAATGAG. Translation: CASSLVSGASYNE. The whole CDR3 sequence is CASSLVSGASYNEQFF.

CDR3 in amino acids: CASSEFGGRADTQYF. Incomplete CDR3 DNA: TGCGCCAGCAGTGAGTTCGGGGGTCGCGCAGATACG. The chain is built from TRBV10-1 and TRBJ2-3; D might be TRBD2 (6 bases). The CDR3 end is not reached by the read, which stops 3 residues before it; the germline J gene fills it in. Germline V gene lookup returns CDR1 WNHNN and CDR2 SYGVQD (reference sequence). CDR3 length: 15 amino acids. Trimming shortened V by 1 base and J by 4 bases, and 12 bases separated the two germline ends.

About this clone itself: The read ends 3 residues shy of where the CDR3 ends; the end is completed using the germline J gene. The genes are TRBV7-9 and TRBJ1-4; D remains unclear. The V and J ends lost 5 bases and 4 bases respectively, with 11 bases between them. Germline V gene data show CDR1 as SEHNR and CDR2 as FQNEAQ (reference sequence). The CDR3 loop spans 14 amino acids. CDR3 DNA, as far as it was read: TGTGCCAGCAGCGCCGGAACGGGTAATGAAAAA. Amino acid sequence: CASSAGTGNEK. The CDR3 reads in full as CASSAGTGNEKLFF.

Notes on this clone: From the germline J gene comes the end of the CDR3, since the read stops 3 residues before it. J is TRBJ1-4 and V is TRBV20-1, with D tentatively TRBD1 (5 bases). Germline CDR1 DFQATT, CDR2 SNEGSKA (reference sequence). The CDR3 is 14 residues long. V lost 1 base and J 1 base, leaving 7 bases between the germline ends. The CDR3 here is CSARVQGTNEKLFF. The CDR3 DNA, read in part, is TGCAGTGCTAGAGTCCAGGGAACTAATGAAAAA.

A word on this clone: Read coverage stops 3 residues before the CDR3 terminus; the germline J gene supplies the remainder. This chain links TRBV7-9 with TRBJ1-1; D not resolved. The germline gives CDR1 SEHNR, CDR2 FQNEAQ (reference sequence). This CDR3 comprises 15 residues. The ends were cut back, 1 base at V and 1 base at J, with 10 bases in the middle. CDR3: CASSLGGIANTEAFF. The covered CDR3 bases are TGTGCCAGCAGCTTAGGCGGTATCGCGAACACTGAA.

Worth noting for this clone: With the read ending 3 residues before the CDR3 end, the germline J gene is used to fill in that end. The chain employs TRBV28 and TRBJ1-1, with D possibly TRBD1 on 5 matching bases. This CDR3 is built from 19 residues. V was shortened by 6 bases and J by 7 bases, with 33 bases between the two germline ends. Germline CDR1 is MDHEN and CDR2 is SYDVKM. The DNA read from the CDR3 is TGTGCCAGCAGACCATTGTACTACACAGGACTACGAATTGGGGATGAA. This encodes CASRPLYYTGLRIGDE. The complete CDR3 sequence is CASRPLYYTGLRIGDEAFF.

Regarding this clone: The read ends 3 residues shy of where the CDR3 ends; the end is completed using the germline J gene. The chain joins TRBV14 to TRBJ2-5, with D possibly matching TRBD2 (5 bases). The length of the CDR3 is 16 residues. Trimming took 1 base from V and 5 from J, leaving 17 bases between them. The V gene's germline CDR1 is SGHDN and CDR2 FVKESK. Incomplete CDR3 DNA: TGTGCCAGCAGCCAAGTAGGCCCAGTAGCGTGGGAGACC. Protein product: CASSQVGPVAWET. The complete CDR3 sequence is CASSQVGPVAWETQYF.

In regard to this clone: The read falls 3 residues short of the CDR3 end, and the missing part is taken from the germline J gene. The chain employs TRBV7-8 and TRBJ2-2, with D perhaps TRBD2 (5 bases). Germline loops: CDR1 SGHVS, CDR2 FQNEAQ. Between the trimmed V and J ends, which lost 2 bases and 6 bases, there was a span of 7 bases. This CDR3 is 13 amino acids long. This chain's CDR3 is CASSLYSAGELFF. Incomplete CDR3 DNA: TGTGCCAGCAGCTTATATAGCGCCGGGGAG.

Points on this clone: The read is 3 residues too short to cover the CDR3 end, so that end is filled in from the germline J gene. The genes are TRBV9 and TRBJ2-5; 10 nucleotides align to TRBD2. The germline V gene has CDR1 SGDLS and CDR2 YYNGEE. Trimming took 0 bases from V and 2 from J; bases not matched to a gene: 7. The CDR3 loop spans 17 amino acids. The CDR3 loop reads CASSVAVSGGLQETQYF. The CDR3 DNA, read in part, is TGTGCCAGCAGCGTAGCTGTTAGCGGGGGGCTACAAGAGACC.

As for this clone: The read finishes 3 residues shy of the CDR3 end, and the germline J gene is used to complete it. This rearrangement joins TRBV11-3 to TRBJ2-5, with 11 bases aligning to TRBD2. J lost 5 bases, V lost 4 bases, and 6 bases had no gene match. The CDR3 spans 15 residues. Germline V gene data show CDR1 as SGHNT and CDR2 as YENEEA. The CDR3 protein is CASSSVAGGLETQYF. The covered CDR3 bases are TGTGCCAGCAGCTCTGTAGCGGGGGGGCTTGAGACC.